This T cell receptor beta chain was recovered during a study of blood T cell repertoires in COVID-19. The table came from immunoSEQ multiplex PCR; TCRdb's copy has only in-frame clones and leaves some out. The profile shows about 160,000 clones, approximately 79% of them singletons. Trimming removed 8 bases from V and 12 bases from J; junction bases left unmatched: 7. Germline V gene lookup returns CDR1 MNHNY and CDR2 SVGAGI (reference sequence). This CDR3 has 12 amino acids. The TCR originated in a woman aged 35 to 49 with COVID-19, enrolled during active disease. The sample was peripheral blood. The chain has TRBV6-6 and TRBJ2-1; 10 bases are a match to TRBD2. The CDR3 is CASGQREGRQFF. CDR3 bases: TGTGCCAGCGGCCAGCGGGAGGGGCGGCAGTTCTTC.